This TCR beta chain is drawn from a study of T cell responses to AZD1222 COVID-19 vaccine. The ends lost 9 bases at V and 10 bases at J; junction bases unmatched: 14. This CDR3 is built from 14 residues. CDR1 and CDR2 from the germline V gene are LNHDA and SQIVND (reference sequence). Second-dose groups at about 4 or about 12 weeks were pooled. Sequencing used immunoSEQ multiplex PCR; TCRdb keeps in-frame clones, though not all of them. Of 180,000 or so clones listed, around 90% are singletons. This clone appeared once. The sequencing here drew on peripheral blood, taken 28 days after the second AZD1222 dose. The chain has TRBV19 and TRBJ2-1; TRBD2 matches at 8 bases. This TCR was sampled from an adult who received the AZD1222 COVID-19 vaccine. The CDR3 sequence: CASYGGGRIQEQFF. The CDR3 DNA follows: TGTGCCAGCTATGGGGGCGGGAGGATCCAGGAGCAGTTCTTC.